The 23 T cell receptor beta chains reported below all come from one sample, sequenced in a study of blood T cell repertoires in COVID-19. The repertoire was sequenced with immunoSEQ multiplex PCR; TCRdb's copy has only in-frame clones and lacks some. The sample records 250,000 to 300,000 clones, 88% being singletons. The source material was PBMCs or T cells enriched from blood (not recorded which). The receptor set was obtained from a woman aged 60-70 years in a cohort exposed to, infected with or recovered from COVID-19 (not recorded which).

In DNA, the CDR3 is TGTGCCAGCAGCTTAGTGGGGACAGGGGGCATCCGAACTGAAGCTTTCTTT. Translated, it gives CASSLVGTGGIRTEAFF. The chain uses TRBV7-2 and TRBJ1-1; TRBD1 agrees at 12 bases. CDR1 and CDR2 from the germline V gene are SGHTA and FQGNSA. The CDR3 sequence is 17 residues long. The V gene end was trimmed by 1 base and the J gene end by 5 bases; junction bases not matched to a gene: 8.

This sequence joins TRBV10-3 and TRBJ2-1, with D tentatively TRBD2 (6 bases). The germline gives CDR1 ENHRY, CDR2 SYGVKD. Trimming left V 2 bases short and J 0 bases short, with 14 bases between. The CDR3 has 17 amino acids. This CDR3 reads CAISETSRLSSYNEQFF. CDR3 DNA sequence: TGTGCCATCAGTGAGACTAGCCGACTTAGCTCCTACAATGAGCAGTTCTTC.

The genes are TRBV5-1 and TRBJ1-5; 8 nucleotides agree with TRBD1. The CDR3 covers 15 residues. The trim removed 4 bases at V and 2 bases at J, leaving 5 bases unmatched. Per germline, CDR1 SGHRS and CDR2 YFSETQ. The CDR3 nucleotides are TGCGCCAGCAGCGTAGGACAGGGAGGCAATCAGCCCCAGCATTTT. This codes for CASSVGQGGNQPQHF.

The J gene is TRBJ1-1, the V gene TRBV2; D is perhaps TRBD1 (6 bases). Germline V CDR1 and CDR2: SNHLY, FYNNEI. Trimming removed 5 bases from V and 6 bases from J, with 7 bases in between. This CDR3 has 11 amino acids. CDR3 loop: CASSNRAEAFF. CDR3 sequence (DNA): TGTGCCAGCAGTAACAGGGCTGAAGCTTTCTTT.

The rearrangement uses TRBV7-8 and TRBJ2-7, with D tentatively TRBD2 (5 bases). Per germline, CDR1 SGHVS and CDR2 FQNEAQ. V lost 1 base and J 4 bases, leaving 20 bases between the germline ends. This CDR3 spans 17 amino acids. CDR3 nucleotides: TGTGCCAGCAGCTTAGGGAGGCTAGGACTGGATTTATACGAGCAGTACTTC. Translated, it gives CASSLGRLGLDLYEQYF.

The chain is built from TRBV28 and TRBJ2-5, with TRBD1 matching 7 bases. Germline CDR1 reads MDHEN; CDR2 reads SYDVKM. The J segment lost 5 bases and the V segment lost 3 bases, leaving 9 bases of the junction unmatched. CDR3 length equals 15 residues. Here the CDR3 reads CASSLTKGAWETQYF. CDR3 nucleotides: TGTGCCAGCAGTTTGACAAAGGGGGCTTGGGAGACCCAGTACTTC.

This chain uses TRBV28 with TRBJ2-7; no clear D gene. The V end was cut by 4 bases, the J end by 4 bases, with 5 bases between. Germline loops: CDR1 MDHEN, CDR2 SYDVKM. This CDR3 is 11 amino acids long. CDR3 nucleotide sequence: TGTGCCAGCAGTTCTATGTACGAGCAGTACTTC. Its translation is CASSSMYEQYF.

This clone came up once. The V call is TRBV11-2, the J call TRBJ2-3; possibly TRBD2 for D (6 bases). Germline lookup yields CDR1 SGHAT and CDR2 FQNNGV. Trimming cost V 2 bases and J 2 bases, with 11 bases left between them. This CDR3 is 15 amino acids long. The CDR3 DNA is TGTGCCAGCAGCTTATGGAGGGGATACACAGATACGCAGTATTTT. It yields the protein CASSLWRGYTDTQYF. Full variable domain (remainder filled in from reference TRBV11-2 and TRBJ2-3): EAGVAQSPRYKIIEKRQSVAFWCNPISGHATLYWYQQILGQGPKLLIQFQNNGVVDDSQLPKDRFSAERLKGVDSTLKIQPAKLEDSAVYLCASSLWRGYTDTQYFGPGTRLTVL.

The chain links TRBV28 to TRBJ1-2; tentative D call: TRBD1 (6 bases). Per germline, CDR1 MDHEN and CDR2 SYDVKM. The V gene lost 3 bases and the J gene lost 12 bases, with 11 bases spanning the gap. This CDR3 has 11 residues. CDR3 sequence: CASSFLQGHTF. The DNA for the CDR3 is TGTGCCAGCAGTTTCTTACAGGGCCACACCTTC.

This clone occurred once. The V and J genes are TRBV6-1 and TRBJ2-7; 9 bases match TRBD1. J lost 5 bases, V lost 2 bases, and 7 bases had no gene match. This CDR3 comprises 15 residues. Germline CDR1 reads MNHNS; CDR2 reads SASEGT. CDR3 in amino acids: CASSERGQGMDEQYF. CDR3 bases: TGTGCCAGCAGTGAACGAGGACAGGGGATGGACGAGCAGTACTTC.

The chain carries TRBV10-1 and TRBJ2-2, with 7 bases that match TRBD2. Germline loops: CDR1 WNHNN, CDR2 SYGVQD (reference sequence). This CDR3 region has 14 residues. Losses at the gene ends were 9 bases for V and 0 bases for J; bases not matched to a gene: 4. Written as DNA, the CDR3 is TGCGCCAGTTCTCTAGCGGCGAACACCGGGGAGCTGTTTTTT. Amino acids: CASSLAANTGELFF.

Of note for this clone: This same CDR3 is encoded by further DNA sequences in the sample. V gene TRBV9 combines with J gene TRBJ1-1, with TRBD1 identical over 7 bases. Trimming cost V 0 bases and J 4 bases; bases outside gene matches: 0. Germline V gives CDR1 SGDLS, CDR2 YYNGEE. The CDR3 loop spans 13 amino acids. CDR3 region: CASSVGQGTEAFF. DNA of the CDR3: TGTGCCAGCAGCGTAGGACAGGGCACTGAAGCTTTCTTT.

V usage is TRBV19 and J usage is TRBJ2-7; TRBD2 agrees at 9 bases. The germline CDR1 and CDR2 sequences are LNHDA and SQIVND (reference sequence). Losses at the gene ends were 2 bases for V and 1 base for J; bases not matched to a gene: 9. This CDR3 is 17 amino acids long. The CDR3 DNA reads as TGTGCCAGTAGTATAACGTCAGCGGGAGGACCTTCCTACGAGCAGTACTTC. It yields the protein CASSITSAGGPSYEQYF.

The chain couples TRBV28 to TRBJ1-6, with TRBD1 matching over 10 bases. CDR3 size: 15 residues. Germline values: CDR1 MDHEN, CDR2 SYDVKM. The junction had 6 bases not matched to a gene; V was cut back by 6 bases and J by 7 bases. The CDR3 loop reads CASRGGTGVNSPLHF. The CDR3 coding sequence is TGTGCCAGCAGGGGGGGGACAGGGGTCAATTCACCCCTCCACTTT. Using reference TRBV28 and TRBJ1-6 for the parts outside the CDR3, the full variable domain is DVKVTQSSRYLVKRTGEKVFLECVQDMDHENMFWYRQDPGLGLRLIYFSYDVKMKEKGDIPEGYSVSREKKERFSLILESASTNQTSMYLCASRGGTGVNSPLHFGNGTRLTVT.

The gene calls are TRBV10-1 and TRBJ1-1; weak D call: TRBD1 (6 bases). V was pared by 2 bases and J by 4 bases, with 8 bases between. This CDR3 region has 13 residues. CDR1 and CDR2 from the germline V gene are WNHNN and SYGVQD (reference sequence). The DNA for the CDR3 is TGCGCCAGCAGTGAGACAGGGAGCACTGAAGCTTTCTTT. Amino acids: CASSETGSTEAFF.

This chain links TRBV5-1 with TRBJ1-1, with unresolved D. The length of the CDR3 is 12 residues. CDR1 SGHRS and CDR2 YFSETQ come from the germline V gene. V shed 7 bases and J shed 3 bases, with 10 bases lying between them. CDR3 DNA: TGCGCCAGCCGGCTAGTAGACACTGAAGCTTTCTTT. Protein: CASRLVDTEAFF.

This clone was seen ten or more times. The chain joins TRBV19 to TRBJ1-1, with D possibly TRBD1 on 5 matching bases. The V gene's germline CDR1 is LNHDA and CDR2 SQIVND (reference sequence). The CDR3 contains 14 residues. Trimming pared 7 bases from V and 0 bases from J, leaving 12 bases between. The CDR3 region is CASNSQGMNTEAFF. The CDR3 nucleotides read TGTGCCAGTAATAGTCAGGGTATGAACACTGAAGCTTTCTTT.

In its sample, this clone was seen a few times. This chain connects TRBV5-1 to TRBJ2-3; D not certain. From germline, CDR1 is SGHRS and CDR2 YFSETQ. The CDR3 sequence is 13 residues long. Trimming left V 4 bases short and J 5 bases short, with 11 bases between. CDR3: CASSHASGDTQYF. Written as DNA, the CDR3 is TGCGCCAGCAGCCACGCCTCAGGAGATACGCAGTATTTT.

The rearrangement uses TRBV7-6 and TRBJ2-5; 14 positions match TRBD2. The V segment lost 4 bases and the J segment 6 bases; nucleotides outside the gene matches: 10. CDR1 and CDR2 (germline): SGHVS, FNYEAQ. This CDR3 has 17 residues. CDR3 residues: CASSSGLAGGGVKTQYF. The CDR3 region has the DNA TGTGCCAGCAGCTCAGGACTAGCGGGAGGAGGCGTAAAGACCCAGTACTTC.

This rearrangement joins TRBV7-2 to TRBJ1-6; unclear D gene. Trimming removed 1 base from V and 5 bases from J, with 6 bases in between. Germline V gene lookup returns CDR1 SGHTA and CDR2 FQGNSA. This CDR3 contains 14 residues. The CDR3 here is CASSLVQNNSPLHF. In DNA, the CDR3 is TGTGCCAGCAGCTTAGTACAGAATAATTCACCCCTCCACTTT.

The gene calls are TRBV2 and TRBJ2-5; tentative D call: TRBD1 (6 bases). The CDR3 has 13 amino acids. Trimming shortened V by 10 bases and J by 2 bases, and 14 bases separated the two germline ends. CDR1 and CDR2 from the germline V gene are SNHLY and FYNNEI. This chain's CDR3 is CANARDIQETQYF. In DNA, the CDR3 is TGTGCCAACGCCCGGGACATACAAGAGACCCAGTACTTC.

V is TRBV6-2 or TRBV6-3 and J is TRBJ2-2, with D unclear. The CDR3 is made up of 15 amino acids. The germline CDR1 and CDR2 sequences are MNHEY and SVGEGT. Trimming left V 4 bases short and J 1 base short, with 10 bases between. The CDR3, as DNA: TGTGCCAGCAGTTCACTCCACAGGAACACCGGGGAGCTGTTTTTT. It translates to CASSSLHRNTGELFF.

This rearrangement joins TRBV25-1 to TRBJ2-1; 7 bases align to TRBD1. Looked up from germline, CDR1 is MGHDK and CDR2 is SYGVNS. CDR3 length equals 14 residues. Germline trimming cut 5 bases from V and 7 bases from J; bases unmatched to any gene: 8. CDR3 amino acids: CASSNRGWGNEQFF. CDR3 nucleotide sequence: TGTGCCAGCAGTAACAGGGGATGGGGTAATGAGCAGTTCTTC.